These T cell receptor beta chains were read from a single sample in a study of blood T cells in healthy people across ages. TCRdb passed the 5' RACE reads through MiXCR, listing each CDR3 protein once. The sample lists 380,000 or so distinct CDR3 sequences, 45% to 65% seen once, with 45% to 65% in the top ten. The sample taken for sequencing was blood. Receptors originate from a man between 60 and 75 years old in good health. Both conserved end residues are part of each CDR3. A D gene is named only where the DNA matches it firmly. Some rows mark clone size as missing; the rest say once, few, many or name a class of expanded clone.

V gene: TRBV20-1
J gene: TRBJ2-6
CDR3 length: 21
D gene: TRBD1
clone size: NA
CDR3 DNA: TGCGGTGCTAGAGATCGTGTATTGACAGGGGTAACCCCACCTGGGGCCAACGTCCTGACTTTC
CDR3 protein: CGARDRVLTGVTPPGANVLTF

V gene: TRBV20-1
J gene: TRBJ1-5
CDR3 length: 18
D gene: TRBD1
clone size: NA
CDR3 DNA: TGCAGTGCTAGTAGAAGGGGGCCCGGCTCAGGAAGAAATCAGCCCCAGCATTTT
CDR3 protein: CSASRRGPGSGRNQPQHF

V gene: TRBV7-2
J gene: TRBJ1-4
CDR3 length: 16
D gene: NA
clone size: NA
CDR3 DNA: TGTGCCAGCAGCTTCGAACAGGGCCTTCTTAATGAAAAACTGTTTTTT
CDR3 protein: CASSFEQGLLNEKLFF

V gene: TRBV3-1
J gene: TRBJ2-7
CDR3 length: 15
D gene: TRBD2
clone size: NA
CDR3 DNA: TGTGCCAGCAGCCACAGACTAGCGGGCGGGGGATTGCAGTACTTC
CDR3 protein: CASSHRLAGGGLQYF

V gene: TRBV6-2/TRBV6-3
J gene: TRBJ2-7
CDR3 length: 15
D gene: TRBD1
clone size: few
CDR3 DNA: TGTGCCAGCAGTTATCTCCGGGACAGCTCCTACGAGCAGTACTTC
CDR3 protein: CASSYLRDSSYEQYF

V gene: TRBV11-2
J gene: TRBJ2-1
CDR3 length: 13
D gene: NA
clone size: NA
CDR3 DNA: TGTGCCAGCAGCTTAGGGTGGGTCAATGAGCAGTTCTTC
CDR3 protein: CASSLGWVNEQFF

V gene: TRBV20-1
J gene: TRBJ2-3
CDR3 length: 17
D gene: TRBD1
clone size: few
CDR3 DNA: TGCAGTTTACAGGGGGACCACTCCAGCCTACTCACAGATACGCAGTATTTT
CDR3 protein: CSLQGDHSSLLTDTQYF

V gene: TRBV12-3/TRBV12-4
J gene: TRBJ2-7
CDR3 length: 16
D gene: NA
clone size: NA
CDR3 DNA: TGTGCCAGCAGTTTTCGGAGAGGAGTAGCCTACAATGAGCAGTACTTC
CDR3 protein: CASSFRRGVAYNEQYF

V gene: TRBV6-9
J gene: TRBJ2-2
CDR3 length: 17
D gene: TRBD1
clone size: NA
CDR3 DNA: TGTGCCAGCAGTCACCCCCGGGACAGGGGGCACTCCGGGGAGCTGTTTTTT
CDR3 protein: CASSHPRDRGHSGELFF

V gene: TRBV20-1
J gene: TRBJ1-2
CDR3 length: 11
D gene: NA
clone size: NA
CDR3 DNA: TGCAGGGGGGATTCCAACTATGGCTACACCTTC
CDR3 protein: CRGDSNYGYTF

V gene: TRBV11-2
J gene: TRBJ2-1
CDR3 length: 15
D gene: NA
clone size: NA
CDR3 DNA: TGTGCCAGCAGCCCGGAGGGACTGCCCCTCCATGAGCAGTTCTTC
CDR3 protein: CASSPEGLPLHEQFF

V gene: TRBV29-1
J gene: TRBJ2-3
CDR3 length: 12
D gene: TRBD2
clone size: few
CDR3 DNA: TGCATGGGTAGCGGGTGGTCAGATACGCAGTATTTT
CDR3 protein: CMGSGWSDTQYF

V gene: TRBV28
J gene: TRBJ2-5
CDR3 length: 14
D gene: NA
clone size: NA
CDR3 DNA: TGTGCCAGCAGTTTACCAGCGGACTACAGGGAGCAGTACTTC
CDR3 protein: CASSLPADYREQYF

V gene: TRBV6-2/TRBV6-3
J gene: TRBJ2-1
CDR3 length: 11
D gene: NA
clone size: few
CDR3 DNA: TGTGCCAGCAGTTCATGGAATGAGCAGTTCTTC
CDR3 protein: CASSSWNEQFF

V gene: TRBV29-1
J gene: TRBJ2-7
CDR3 length: 16
D gene: NA
clone size: NA
CDR3 DNA: TGCAGCGTCGCCGGGACAGGGACTAGGAGCTCCTACGAGCAGTACTTC
CDR3 protein: CSVAGTGTRSSYEQYF

V gene: TRBV27
J gene: TRBJ2-7
CDR3 length: 15
D gene: NA
clone size: NA
CDR3 DNA: TGTGCCAGCAGTTTATTAGCCTTAGGGGACTACGAGCAGTACTTC
CDR3 protein: CASSLLALGDYEQYF

V gene: TRBV20-1
J gene: TRBJ2-7
CDR3 length: 12
D gene: NA
clone size: many
CDR3 DNA: TGCAGTGCTAGATTGGGGACTGGCGAGCAGTACTTC
CDR3 protein: CSARLGTGEQYF

V gene: TRBV4-3
J gene: TRBJ2-1
CDR3 length: 17
D gene: NA
clone size: NA
CDR3 DNA: TGCGCCAGCAGCCACGTTGTTGCGGCGGGCTCCTACAATGAGCAGTTCTTC
CDR3 protein: CASSHVVAAGSYNEQFF

V gene: TRBV29-1
J gene: TRBJ1-2
CDR3 length: 11
D gene: NA
clone size: NA
CDR3 DNA: TGCAGCGGTTTGGTGTTGGATGGCTACACCTTC
CDR3 protein: CSGLVLDGYTF

V gene: TRBV28
J gene: TRBJ1-3
CDR3 length: 12
D gene: NA
clone size: NA
CDR3 DNA: TGTGCCAGCAGTTTGAACGGAAACACCATATATTTT
CDR3 protein: CASSLNGNTIYF

V gene: TRBV29-1
J gene: TRBJ2-5
CDR3 length: 14
D gene: TRBD1
clone size: NA
CDR3 DNA: TGCAGCGTGGGACAGGGGGCGACGAAGGAGACCCAGTACTTC
CDR3 protein: CSVGQGATKETQYF

V gene: TRBV13
J gene: TRBJ2-1
CDR3 length: 16
D gene: TRBD2
clone size: NA
CDR3 DNA: TGTGCCAGCAGCTTAGGACTTGCGGGGGGCCGAGATGAGCAGTTCTTC
CDR3 protein: CASSLGLAGGRDEQFF

V gene: TRBV6-4
J gene: TRBJ2-3
CDR3 length: 15
D gene: TRBD2
clone size: NA
CDR3 DNA: TGTGCCAGCGGTAAGACTAGCGGGGCCACAGATACGCAGTATTTT
CDR3 protein: CASGKTSGATDTQYF

V gene: TRBV9
J gene: TRBJ2-5
CDR3 length: 16
D gene: NA
clone size: few
CDR3 DNA: TGTGCCAGCAGCCCGGGGGCCAGCGGGGTTGAAGAGACCCAGTACTTC
CDR3 protein: CASSPGASGVEETQYF

V gene: TRBV28
J gene: TRBJ2-5
CDR3 length: 14
D gene: NA
clone size: NA
CDR3 DNA: TGTGCCAGCAGTCTTGGTGGCGTTGAGGAGACCCAGTACTTC
CDR3 protein: CASSLGGVEETQYF

V gene: TRBV7-2
J gene: TRBJ2-5
CDR3 length: 19
D gene: TRBD2
clone size: few
CDR3 DNA: TGTGCCAGCAGCTTAGCACTAGCGGGAGCCCTGCCGGGACAAGAGACCCAGTACTTC
CDR3 protein: CASSLALAGALPGQETQYF

V gene: TRBV12-3/TRBV12-4
J gene: TRBJ1-4
CDR3 length: 17
D gene: NA
clone size: few
CDR3 DNA: TGTGCCAGCAGGACCGGGACACCCGTTGCAACTAATGAAAAACTGTTTTTT
CDR3 protein: CASRTGTPVATNEKLFF

V gene: TRBV4-2
J gene: TRBJ2-2
CDR3 length: 16
D gene: TRBD2
clone size: NA
CDR3 DNA: TGTGCCAGCAGCATTCTAGCGGGGACGAACACCGGGGAGCTGTTTTTT
CDR3 protein: CASSILAGTNTGELFF